Listed below are T cell receptor beta chains from one sample, sequenced in a study of T cell changes during pregnancy in multiple sclerosis. Profiled with immunoSEQ multiplex PCR; TCRdb holds only in-frame clones, not every one. This sample has under 55,000 clones, with roughly nine tenths found just once. Sequences were derived from CD8+ T cells from peripheral blood mononuclear cells, sampled after pregnancy. These receptors were collected from a female donor with multiple sclerosis, enrolled in a pregnancy study. Both conserved end residues are part of each CDR3. The D gene is left open where the match is weak. Not all rows give a size; the values are once, few, many and, for expanded clones, a class.

d_gene	j_gene	v_gene	abundance	CDR3aa	CDR3nt
TRBD1	TRBJ2-1	TRBV2	-	CASSEIETGGKDEQFF	TGTGCCAGCAGTGAAATAGAGACAGGGGGCAAGGATGAGCAGTTCTTC
-	TRBJ2-5	TRBV9	-	CASSVDFLGNREETQYF	TGTGCCAGCAGCGTAGATTTCCTGGGGAACAGGGAAGAGACCCAGTACTTC
TRBD1	TRBJ1-3	TRBV18	-	CASSPTGTGNTIYF	TGTGCCAGCTCCCCGACAGGGACGGGAAACACCATATATTTT
-	TRBJ2-3	TRBV6-6	-	CASSYWGGGTDTQYF	TGTGCCAGCAGTTATTGGGGGGGCGGGACAGATACGCAGTATTTT
-	TRBJ1-4	TRBV6-6	-	CASSWRSTNEKLFF	TGTGCCAGCAGTTGGAGGTCAACTAATGAAAAACTGTTTTTT
-	TRBJ1-1	TRBV5-6	-	CASSLGSGTEAFF	TGTGCCAGCAGCTTGGGATCGGGCACTGAAGCTTTCTTT
TRBD1	TRBJ2-4	TRBV13	-	CASSLRDRNIQYF	TGTGCCAGCAGCCTCCGGGACAGAAACATTCAGTACTTC
-	TRBJ2-7	TRBV9	-	CASSPPHSYEQYF	TGTGCCAGCAGCCCACCACACAGCTACGAGCAGTACTTC
TRBD2	TRBJ2-2	TRBV6-4	-	CASSASGGNTGELFF	TGTGCCAGCAGTGCAAGCGGGGGAAACACCGGGGAGCTGTTTTTT
TRBD1	TRBJ2-7	TRBV7-9	-	CASSPWTGSGEQYF	TGTGCCAGCAGCCCTTGGACAGGGAGTGGCGAGCAGTACTTC
TRBD2	TRBJ2-3	TRBV9	-	CASSVEGGGASDTQYF	TGTGCCAGCAGCGTAGAGGGCGGGGGGGCCTCAGATACGCAGTATTTT
TRBD1	TRBJ2-7	TRBV5-4	-	CASSLRQGADEQYF	TGTGCCAGCAGCTTGAGACAGGGGGCCGACGAGCAGTACTTC
TRBD1	TRBJ1-2	TRBV6-1	-	CASSGDRVRGYTF	TGTGCCAGCAGTGGCGACAGGGTCCGGGGCTACACCTTC
-	TRBJ2-1	TRBV4-1	once	CASSQTQSSYNEQFF	TGCGCCAGCAGCCAGACTCAAAGCTCCTACAATGAGCAGTTCTTC
TRBD2	TRBJ2-3	TRBV6-6	-	CASSYLSGGATDTQYF	TGTGCCAGCAGTTATCTAAGCGGGGGGGCCACAGATACGCAGTATTTT
TRBD1	TRBJ2-7	TRBV27	-	CASTTTGGGDEQYF	TGTGCCAGCACTACCACAGGGGGCGGCGACGAGCAGTACTTC
TRBD1	TRBJ2-6	TRBV19	once	CASSADGTGVRSGANVLTF	TGTGCCAGTAGTGCCGATGGGACAGGGGTCCGATCTGGGGCCAACGTCCTGACTTTC
-	TRBJ2-7	TRBV9	-	CASSVTEETYEQYF	TGTGCCAGCAGCGTGACAGAAGAAACCTACGAGCAGTACTTC
-	TRBJ1-5	TRBV15	-	CATSRESGSDQPQHF	TGTGCCACCAGCAGAGAGTCAGGGTCCGATCAGCCCCAGCATTTT
TRBD1	TRBJ1-5	TRBV10-3	-	CAISGSPDRGRNQPQHF	TGTGCCATCAGTGGGTCTCCGGACAGGGGACGCAATCAGCCCCAGCATTTT
-	TRBJ2-3	TRBV19	-	CASSIGSGDTQYF	TGTGCCAGTAGTATCGGGTCCGGAGATACGCAGTATTTT
-	TRBJ1-2	TRBV2	once	CASSEYRSGGGGLGYTF	TGTGCCAGCAGTGAATATAGGTCTGGGGGGGGTGGCCTGGGCTACACCTTC
TRBD1	TRBJ1-2	TRBV27	-	CASSHRDSPNYGYTF	TGTGCCAGCAGTCACAGGGACAGTCCGAACTATGGCTACACCTTC
-	TRBJ2-2	TRBV6-1	-	CASRELPGNTGELFF	TGTGCCAGCAGGGAGCTCCCGGGGAACACCGGGGAGCTGTTTTTT
-	TRBJ1-1	TRBV19	-	CASTPGGTEAFF	TGTGCCAGTACCCCCGGGGGCACTGAAGCTTTCTTT
TRBD2	TRBJ2-5	TRBV9	-	CASSAGGPQETQYF	TGTGCCAGCAGCGCGGGGGGGCCGCAAGAGACCCAGTACTTC
-	TRBJ2-5	TRBV27	-	CASSSPGEETQYF	TGTGCCAGCAGTTCCCCCGGAGAAGAGACCCAGTACTTC
TRBD1	TRBJ2-3	TRBV11-2	once	CASSRTGAGTDTQYF	TGTGCCAGCAGCCGGACAGGGGCCGGAACAGATACGCAGTATTTT
-	TRBJ2-3	TRBV9	-	CASSVEGRGAQRGTQYF	TGTGCCAGCAGCGTAGAGGGGAGGGGGGCCCAAAGGGGTACGCAGTATTTT
-	TRBJ1-1	TRBV6-1	-	CASRDVWASEAFF	TGTGCCAGCAGAGACGTCTGGGCCTCTGAAGCTTTCTTT
-	TRBJ2-7	TRBV7-6	-	CASSPLGSPDYEQYF	TGTGCCAGCAGCCCCCTAGGCAGCCCCGATTACGAGCAGTACTTC
-	TRBJ2-7	TRBV5-6	once	CASSFSVLGYEQYF	TGTGCCAGCAGCTTTTCCGTCCTCGGCTACGAGCAGTACTTC
TRBD2	TRBJ2-1	TRBV4-1	-	CASSQDRLAGVYNEQFF	TGCGCCAGCAGCCAAGACAGGCTAGCGGGGGTGTACAATGAGCAGTTCTTC
-	TRBJ1-1	TRBV12-5	-	CASGLPGMNTEAFF	TGTGCTAGTGGTCTTCCCGGGATGAACACTGAAGCTTTCTTT
-	TRBJ1-6	TRBV28	-	CASSSDIDYNSPLHF	TGTGCCAGCAGTTCAGACATAGACTATAATTCACCCCTCCACTTT